This T cell receptor beta chain was found in a study of blood T cell repertoires in COVID-19. Libraries were prepared by immunoSEQ multiplex PCR; TCRdb keeps only in-frame clonotypes and omits some of them. The data show nearly 200,000 clones, 70% to 90% seen once. CDR3 length: 16 residues. V dropped 4 bases and J dropped 0; count of bases not matched to a gene: 3. CDR1 SGHTA and CDR2 FQGNSA come from the germline V gene. This chain links TRBV7-2 with TRBJ2-1; TRBD2 aligns across 10 bases. This receptor was taken from a woman between 35 and 50 years old who had recovered from COVID-19. The sample consisted of peripheral blood. In nucleotides, the CDR3 is TGTGCCAGCAGCTCCTCTAGCGGGAGCTCCTACAATGAGCAGTTCTTC. Translating gives CASSSSSGSSYNEQFF.